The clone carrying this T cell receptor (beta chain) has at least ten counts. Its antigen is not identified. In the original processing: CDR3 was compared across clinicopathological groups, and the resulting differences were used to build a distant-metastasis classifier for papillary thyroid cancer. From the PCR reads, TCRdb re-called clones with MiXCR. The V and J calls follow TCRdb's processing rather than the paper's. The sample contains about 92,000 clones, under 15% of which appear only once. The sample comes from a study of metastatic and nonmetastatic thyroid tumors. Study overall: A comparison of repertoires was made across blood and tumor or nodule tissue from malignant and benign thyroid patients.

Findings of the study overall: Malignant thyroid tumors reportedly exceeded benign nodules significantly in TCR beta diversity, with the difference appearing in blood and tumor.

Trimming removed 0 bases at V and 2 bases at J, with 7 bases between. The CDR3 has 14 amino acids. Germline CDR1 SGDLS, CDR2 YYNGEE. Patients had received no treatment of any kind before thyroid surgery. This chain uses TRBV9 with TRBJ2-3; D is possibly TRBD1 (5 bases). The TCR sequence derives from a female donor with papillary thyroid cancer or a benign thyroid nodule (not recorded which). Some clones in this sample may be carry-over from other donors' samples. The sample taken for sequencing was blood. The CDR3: CASSVARDTDTQYF. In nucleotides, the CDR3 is TGTGCCAGCAGCGTAGCCAGGGACACAGATACGCAGTATTTT.